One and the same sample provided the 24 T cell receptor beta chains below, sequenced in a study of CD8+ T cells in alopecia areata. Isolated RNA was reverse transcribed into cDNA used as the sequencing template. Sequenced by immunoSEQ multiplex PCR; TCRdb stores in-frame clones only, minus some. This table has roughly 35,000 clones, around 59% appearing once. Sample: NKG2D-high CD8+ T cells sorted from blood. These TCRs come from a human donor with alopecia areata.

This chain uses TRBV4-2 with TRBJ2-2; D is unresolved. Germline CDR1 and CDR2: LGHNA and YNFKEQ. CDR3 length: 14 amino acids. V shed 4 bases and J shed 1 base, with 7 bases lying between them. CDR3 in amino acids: CASSPYENTGELFF. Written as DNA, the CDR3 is TGTGCCAGCAGCCCGTACGAGAACACCGGGGAGCTGTTTTTT.

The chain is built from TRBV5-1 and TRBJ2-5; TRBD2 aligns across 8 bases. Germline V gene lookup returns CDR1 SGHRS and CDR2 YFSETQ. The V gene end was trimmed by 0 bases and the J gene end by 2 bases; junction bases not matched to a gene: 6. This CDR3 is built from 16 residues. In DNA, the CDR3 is TGCGCCAGCAGCTTGGTTGGAGCGGGGGAACAAGAGACCCAGTACTTC. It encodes CASSLVGAGEQETQYF.

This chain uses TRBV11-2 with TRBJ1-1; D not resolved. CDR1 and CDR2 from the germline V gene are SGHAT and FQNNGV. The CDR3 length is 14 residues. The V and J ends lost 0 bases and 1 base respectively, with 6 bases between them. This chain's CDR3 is CASSLEPGNTEAFF. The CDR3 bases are TGTGCCAGCAGCTTAGAGCCTGGGAACACTGAAGCTTTCTTT.

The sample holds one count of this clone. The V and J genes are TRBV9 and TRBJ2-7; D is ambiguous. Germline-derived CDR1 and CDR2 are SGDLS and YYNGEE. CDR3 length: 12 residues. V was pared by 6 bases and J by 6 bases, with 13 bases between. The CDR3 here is CASTSLFCEQYF. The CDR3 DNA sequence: TGTGCCAGCACCTCTCTTTTCTGCGAGCAGTACTTC.

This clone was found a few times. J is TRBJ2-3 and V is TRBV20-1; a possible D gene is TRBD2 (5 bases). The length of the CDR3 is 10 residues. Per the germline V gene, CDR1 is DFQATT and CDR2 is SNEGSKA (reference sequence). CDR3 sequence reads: CSGESDTQYF. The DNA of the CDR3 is TGCAGCGGGGAGTCAGATACGCAGTATTTT.

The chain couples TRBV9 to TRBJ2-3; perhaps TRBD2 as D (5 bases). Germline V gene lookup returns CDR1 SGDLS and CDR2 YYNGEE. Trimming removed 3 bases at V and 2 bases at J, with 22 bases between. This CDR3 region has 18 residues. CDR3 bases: TGTGCCAGCAGCGAGGAGGCCAAACGAGGAGGCTCCACAGATACGCAGTATTTT. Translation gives CASSEEAKRGGSTDTQYF.

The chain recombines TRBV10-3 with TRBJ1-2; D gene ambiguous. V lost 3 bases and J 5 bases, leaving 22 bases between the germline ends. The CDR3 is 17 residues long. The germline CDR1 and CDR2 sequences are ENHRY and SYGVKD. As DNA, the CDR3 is TGTGCCATCAGTGATTTGGCAGGTGAAGTTGGACTTTATGGCTACACCTTC. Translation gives CAISDLAGEVGLYGYTF.

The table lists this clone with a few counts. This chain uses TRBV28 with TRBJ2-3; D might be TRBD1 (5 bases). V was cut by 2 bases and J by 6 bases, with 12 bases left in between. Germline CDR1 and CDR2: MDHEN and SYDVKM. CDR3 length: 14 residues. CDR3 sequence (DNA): TGTGCCAGCAGTTTACCTCTTCAGGGTGATACGCAGTATTTT. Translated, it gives CASSLPLQGDTQYF.

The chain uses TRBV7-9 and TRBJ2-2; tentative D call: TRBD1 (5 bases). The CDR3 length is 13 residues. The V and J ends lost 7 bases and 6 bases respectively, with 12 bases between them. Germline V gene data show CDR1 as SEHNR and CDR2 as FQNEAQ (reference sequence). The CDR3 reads CASTFRGAGELFF. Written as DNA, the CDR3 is TGTGCCAGCACCTTTAGGGGCGCCGGGGAGCTGTTTTTT. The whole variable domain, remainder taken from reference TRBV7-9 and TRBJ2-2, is DTGVSQNPRHKITKRGQNVTFRCDPISEHNRLYWYRQTLGQGPEFLTYFQNEAQLEKSRLLSDRFSAERPKGSFSTLEIQRTEQGDSAMYLCASTFRGAGELFFGEGSRLTVL.

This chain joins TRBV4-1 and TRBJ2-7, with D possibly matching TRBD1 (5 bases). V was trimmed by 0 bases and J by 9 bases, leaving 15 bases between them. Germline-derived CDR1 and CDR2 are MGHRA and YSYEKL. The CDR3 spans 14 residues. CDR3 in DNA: TGCGCCAGCAGCCAAGATAGCACAGGTGGTGGGCAGTACTTC. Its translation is CASSQDSTGGGQYF.

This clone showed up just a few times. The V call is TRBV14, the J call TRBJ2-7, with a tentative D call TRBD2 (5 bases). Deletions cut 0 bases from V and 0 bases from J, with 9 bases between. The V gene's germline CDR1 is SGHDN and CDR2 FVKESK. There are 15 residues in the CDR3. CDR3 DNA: TGTGCCAGCAGCCAAGAGCGCGGAGGCTCCTACGAGCAGTACTTC. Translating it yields CASSQERGGSYEQYF. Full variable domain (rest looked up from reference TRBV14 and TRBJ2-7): EAGVTQFPSHSVIEKGQTVTLRCDPISGHDNLYWYRRVMGKEIKFLLHFVKESKQDESGMPNNRFLAERTGGTYSTLKVQPAELEDSGVYFCASSQERGGSYEQYFGPGTRLTVT.

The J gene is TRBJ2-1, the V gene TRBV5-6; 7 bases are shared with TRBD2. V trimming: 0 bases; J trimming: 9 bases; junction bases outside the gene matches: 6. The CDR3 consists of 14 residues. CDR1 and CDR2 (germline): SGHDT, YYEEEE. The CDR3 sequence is CASSLGGPSGEQFF. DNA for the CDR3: TGTGCCAGCAGCTTGGGTGGCCCTAGCGGTGAGCAGTTCTTC.

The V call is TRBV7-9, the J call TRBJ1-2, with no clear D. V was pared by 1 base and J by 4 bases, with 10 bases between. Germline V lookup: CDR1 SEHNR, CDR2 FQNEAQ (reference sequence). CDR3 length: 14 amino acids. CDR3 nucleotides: TGTGCCAGCAGCTTAGTAGACCTTTCCTATGGCTACACCTTC. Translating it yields CASSLVDLSYGYTF.

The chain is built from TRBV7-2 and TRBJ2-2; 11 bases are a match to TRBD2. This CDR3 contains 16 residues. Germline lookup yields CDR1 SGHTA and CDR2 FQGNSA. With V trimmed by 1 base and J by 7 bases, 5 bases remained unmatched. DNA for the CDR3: TGTGCCAGCAGCTTAGTACTAGCGGGGGCTGGCGGGGAGCTGTTTTTT. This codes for CASSLVLAGAGGELFF.

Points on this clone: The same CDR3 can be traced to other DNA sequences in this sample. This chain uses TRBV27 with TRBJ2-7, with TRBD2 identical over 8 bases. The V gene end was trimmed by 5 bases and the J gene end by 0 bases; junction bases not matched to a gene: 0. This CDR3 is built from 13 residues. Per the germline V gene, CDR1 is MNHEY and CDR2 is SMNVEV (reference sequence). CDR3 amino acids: CASSSGSSYEQYF. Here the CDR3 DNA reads TGTGCCAGCAGTAGCGGGAGCTCCTACGAGCAGTACTTC.

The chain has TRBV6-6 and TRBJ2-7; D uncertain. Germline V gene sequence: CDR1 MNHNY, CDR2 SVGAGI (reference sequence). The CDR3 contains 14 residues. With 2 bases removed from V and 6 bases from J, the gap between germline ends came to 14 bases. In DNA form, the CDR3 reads TGTGCCAGCAGTTACACCCCGAGGATGGGCGAGCAGTACTTC. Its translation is CASSYTPRMGEQYF.

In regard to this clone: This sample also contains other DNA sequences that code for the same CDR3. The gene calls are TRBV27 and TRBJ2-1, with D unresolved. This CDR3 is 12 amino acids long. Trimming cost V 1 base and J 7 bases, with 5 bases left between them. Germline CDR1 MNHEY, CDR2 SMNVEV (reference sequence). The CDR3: CASSLYGNEQFF. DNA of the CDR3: TGTGCCAGCAGTTTATACGGGAATGAGCAGTTCTTC.

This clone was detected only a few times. The CDR3 loop reads CASSLVGQGPYEQYF. The CDR3 coding sequence is TGTGCCAGCAGCTTAGTTGGACAGGGTCCCTACGAGCAGTACTTC. The chain links TRBV7-9 to TRBJ2-7; 8 bases are shared with TRBD1. Unmatched junction bases numbered 4, after V lost 1 base and J lost 2 bases. Germline CDR1 is SEHNR and CDR2 is FQNEAQ (reference sequence). This CDR3 region has 15 residues.

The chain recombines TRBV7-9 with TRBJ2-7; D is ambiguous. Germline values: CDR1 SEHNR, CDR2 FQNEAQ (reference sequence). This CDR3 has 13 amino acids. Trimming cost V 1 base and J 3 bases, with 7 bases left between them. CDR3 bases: TGTGCCAGCAGCTTAGTAGGGTTCTACGAGCAGTACTTC. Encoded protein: CASSLVGFYEQYF.

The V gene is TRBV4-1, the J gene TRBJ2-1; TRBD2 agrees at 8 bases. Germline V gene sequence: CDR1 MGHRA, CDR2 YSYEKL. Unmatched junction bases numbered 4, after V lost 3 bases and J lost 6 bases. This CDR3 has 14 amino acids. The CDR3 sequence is CASSQGTRPNEQFF. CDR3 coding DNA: TGCGCCAGCAGCCAGGGGACTAGACCCAATGAGCAGTTCTTC.

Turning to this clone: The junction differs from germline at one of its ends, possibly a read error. This CDR3 is CASTQTDGFTDTQYF. CDR3 nucleotide sequence: TGCGCCAGCACCCAAACCGATGGCTTCACAGATACGCAGTATTTT. The chain has TRBV4-1 and TRBJ2-3; no clear D gene. The V gene's germline CDR1 is MGHRA and CDR2 YSYEKL. This CDR3 is built from 15 residues.

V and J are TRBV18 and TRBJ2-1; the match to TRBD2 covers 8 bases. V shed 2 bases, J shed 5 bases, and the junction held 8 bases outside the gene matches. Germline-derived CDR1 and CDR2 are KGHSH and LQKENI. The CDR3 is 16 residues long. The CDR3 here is CASSPRAGREDNEQFF. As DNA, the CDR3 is TGTGCCAGCTCACCAAGGGCCGGGAGGGAAGACAATGAGCAGTTCTTC.

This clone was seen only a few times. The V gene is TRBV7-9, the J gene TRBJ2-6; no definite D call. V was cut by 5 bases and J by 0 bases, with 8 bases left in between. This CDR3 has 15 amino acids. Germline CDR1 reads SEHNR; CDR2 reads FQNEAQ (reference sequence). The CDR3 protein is CASSRIHSGANVLTF. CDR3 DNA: TGTGCCAGCAGCCGGATACACTCTGGGGCCAACGTCCTGACTTTC.

CDR3 residues: CASSSPGLVYEQYF. CDR3 bases: TGTGCCAGCAGCTCACCGGGACTAGTATACGAGCAGTACTTC. The chain employs TRBV7-8 and TRBJ2-7; 8 nucleotides match TRBD2. The germline gives CDR1 SGHVS, CDR2 FQNEAQ. The CDR3 is made up of 14 amino acids. After removal of 4 bases from V and 4 bases from J, the junction contained 6 bases not matched to a gene.